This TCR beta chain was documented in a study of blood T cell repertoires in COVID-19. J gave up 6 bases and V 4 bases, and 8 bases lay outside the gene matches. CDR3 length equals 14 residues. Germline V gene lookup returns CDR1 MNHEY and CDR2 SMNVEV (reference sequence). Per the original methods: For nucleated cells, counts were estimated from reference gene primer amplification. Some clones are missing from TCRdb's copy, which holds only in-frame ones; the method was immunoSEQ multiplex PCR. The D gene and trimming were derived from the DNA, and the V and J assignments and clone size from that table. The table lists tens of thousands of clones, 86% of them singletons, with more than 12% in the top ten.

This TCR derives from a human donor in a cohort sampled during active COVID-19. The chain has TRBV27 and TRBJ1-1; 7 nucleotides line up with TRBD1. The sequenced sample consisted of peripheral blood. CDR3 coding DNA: TGTGCCAGCAGTTCCAGACAGGGAGAAGCTGAAGCTTTCTTT. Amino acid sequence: CASSSRQGEAEAFF.